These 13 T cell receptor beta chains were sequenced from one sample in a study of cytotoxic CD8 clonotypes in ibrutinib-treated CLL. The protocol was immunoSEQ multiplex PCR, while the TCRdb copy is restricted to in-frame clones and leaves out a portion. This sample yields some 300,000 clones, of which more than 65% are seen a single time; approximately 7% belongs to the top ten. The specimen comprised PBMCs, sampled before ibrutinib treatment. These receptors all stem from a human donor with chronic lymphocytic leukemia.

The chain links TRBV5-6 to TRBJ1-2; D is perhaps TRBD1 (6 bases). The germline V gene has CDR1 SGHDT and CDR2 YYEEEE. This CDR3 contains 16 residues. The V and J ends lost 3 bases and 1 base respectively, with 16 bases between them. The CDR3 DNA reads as TGTGCCAGCAGCTCACACAGGGTCCAACTTAACTATGGCTACACCTTC. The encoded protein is CASSSHRVQLNYGYTF.

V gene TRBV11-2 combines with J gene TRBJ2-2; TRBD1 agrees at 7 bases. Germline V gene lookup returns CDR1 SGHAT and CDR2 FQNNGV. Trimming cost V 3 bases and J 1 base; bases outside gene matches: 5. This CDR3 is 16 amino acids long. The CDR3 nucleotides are TGTGCCAGCAGCTTCCTACGGACAGGGAACACCGGGGAGCTGTTTTTT. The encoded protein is CASSFLRTGNTGELFF.

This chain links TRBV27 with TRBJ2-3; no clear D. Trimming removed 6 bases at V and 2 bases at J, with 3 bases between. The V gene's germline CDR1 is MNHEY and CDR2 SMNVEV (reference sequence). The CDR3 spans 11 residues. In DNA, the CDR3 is TGTGCCAGCAGATACACAGATACGCAGTATTTT. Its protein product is CASRYTDTQYF.

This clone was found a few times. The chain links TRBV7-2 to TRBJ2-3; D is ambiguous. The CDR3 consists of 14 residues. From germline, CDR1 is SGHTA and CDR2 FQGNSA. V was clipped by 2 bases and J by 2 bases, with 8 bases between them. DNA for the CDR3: TGTGCCAGCAGCTTATTGACGGACACAGATACGCAGTATTTT. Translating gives CASSLLTDTDTQYF.

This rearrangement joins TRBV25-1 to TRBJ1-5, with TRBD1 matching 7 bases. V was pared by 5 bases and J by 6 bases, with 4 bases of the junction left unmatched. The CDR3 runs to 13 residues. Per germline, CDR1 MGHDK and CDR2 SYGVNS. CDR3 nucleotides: TGTGCCAGCAGTCCAGGGGGTTTTCAGCCCCAGCATTTT. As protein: CASSPGGFQPQHF.

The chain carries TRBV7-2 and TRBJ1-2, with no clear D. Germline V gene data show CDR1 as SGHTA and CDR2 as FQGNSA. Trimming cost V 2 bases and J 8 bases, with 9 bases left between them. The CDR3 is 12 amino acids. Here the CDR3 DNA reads TGTGCCAGCAGCTTATGGGCCCAAGGCTACACCTTC. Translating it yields CASSLWAQGYTF.

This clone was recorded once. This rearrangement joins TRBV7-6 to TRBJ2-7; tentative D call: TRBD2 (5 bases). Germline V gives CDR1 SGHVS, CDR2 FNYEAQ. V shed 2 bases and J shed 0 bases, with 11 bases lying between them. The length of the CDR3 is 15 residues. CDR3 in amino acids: CASSLRPAGSYEQYF. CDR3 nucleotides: TGTGCCAGCAGCTTAAGGCCGGCGGGCTCCTACGAGCAGTACTTC.

This CDR3 is CASSVSNEKLFF. CDR3 DNA sequence: TGTGCCAGCAGTGTCTCTAATGAAAAACTGTTTTTT. The chain has TRBV2 and TRBJ1-4; D ambiguous. With 4 bases removed from V and 3 bases from J, the gap between germline ends came to 3 bases. The V gene's germline CDR1 is SNHLY and CDR2 FYNNEI. The CDR3 contains 12 residues.

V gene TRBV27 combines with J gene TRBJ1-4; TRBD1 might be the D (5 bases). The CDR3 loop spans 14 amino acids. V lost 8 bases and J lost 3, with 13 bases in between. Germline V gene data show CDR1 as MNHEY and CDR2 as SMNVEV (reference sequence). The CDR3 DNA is TGTGCCAGCGGTTACGGGACGGCTAATGAAAAACTGTTTTTT. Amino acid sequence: CASGYGTANEKLFF.

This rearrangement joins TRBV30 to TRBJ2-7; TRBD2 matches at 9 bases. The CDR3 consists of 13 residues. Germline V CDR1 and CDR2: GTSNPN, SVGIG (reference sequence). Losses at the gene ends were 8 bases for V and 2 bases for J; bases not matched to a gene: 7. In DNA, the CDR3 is TGTGCCGGGATGGGCGGGAGGGCCTACGAGCAGTACTTC. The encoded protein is CAGMGGRAYEQYF. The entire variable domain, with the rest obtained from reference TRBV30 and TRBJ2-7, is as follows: SQTIHQWPATLVQPVGSPLSLECTVEGTSNPNLYWYRQAAGRGLQLLFYSVGIGQISSEVPQNLSASRPQDRQFILSSKKLLLSDSGFYLCAGMGGRAYEQYFGPGTRLTVT.

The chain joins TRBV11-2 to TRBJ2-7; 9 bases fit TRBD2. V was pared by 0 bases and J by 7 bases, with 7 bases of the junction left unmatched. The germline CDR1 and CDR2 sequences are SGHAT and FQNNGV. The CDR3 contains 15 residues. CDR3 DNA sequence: TGTGCCAGCAGCTTAGATCCGGGACTAGCTCAGGAGCAGTACTTC. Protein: CASSLDPGLAQEQYF.

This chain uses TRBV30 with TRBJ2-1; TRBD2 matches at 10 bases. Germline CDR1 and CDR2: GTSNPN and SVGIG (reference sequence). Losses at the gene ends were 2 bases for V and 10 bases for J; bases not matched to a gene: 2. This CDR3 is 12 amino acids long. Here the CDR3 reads CAWSYSGREQFF. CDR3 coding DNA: TGTGCCTGGAGTTATAGCGGGAGGGAGCAGTTCTTC.

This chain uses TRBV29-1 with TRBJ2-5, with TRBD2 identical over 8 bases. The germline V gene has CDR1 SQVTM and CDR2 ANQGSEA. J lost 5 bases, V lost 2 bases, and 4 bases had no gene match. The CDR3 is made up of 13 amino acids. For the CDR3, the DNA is TGCAGCGTTGAAACTAGCGGAAGGGAGACCCAGTACTTC. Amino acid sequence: CSVETSGRETQYF.